Sequencing of this T cell receptor beta chain was carried out in a study of T cell responses to AZD1222 COVID-19 vaccine. The ends lost 6 bases at V and 3 bases at J; junction bases unmatched: 10. Germline assignment: CDR1 MDHEN and CDR2 SYDVKM. This CDR3 has 16 residues. Data came from immunoSEQ multiplex PCR; TCRdb stores just in-frame clones and leaves some out. The table lists over 95,000 clones, roughly 90% of them singletons. The chain carries TRBV28 and TRBJ2-1; 8 bases align to TRBD1. The sequence was obtained from an adult who received the AZD1222 COVID-19 vaccine. The sequencing here drew on peripheral blood, taken 28 days after the second AZD1222 dose. CDR3: CASSQTAGGLYNEQFF. The CDR3 bases are TGTGCCAGCAGCCAAACCGCAGGGGGCCTCTACAATGAGCAGTTCTTC.